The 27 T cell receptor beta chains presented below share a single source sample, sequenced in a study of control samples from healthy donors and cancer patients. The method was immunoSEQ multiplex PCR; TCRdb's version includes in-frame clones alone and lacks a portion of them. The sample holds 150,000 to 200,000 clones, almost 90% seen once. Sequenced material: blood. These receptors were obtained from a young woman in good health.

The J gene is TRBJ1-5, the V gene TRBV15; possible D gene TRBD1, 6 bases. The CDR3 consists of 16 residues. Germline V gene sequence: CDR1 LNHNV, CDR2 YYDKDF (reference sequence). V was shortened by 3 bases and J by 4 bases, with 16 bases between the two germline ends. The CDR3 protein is CATSSIRGMGNQPQHF. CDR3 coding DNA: TGTGCCACCAGCAGTATCAGGGGTATGGGAAATCAGCCCCAGCATTTT.

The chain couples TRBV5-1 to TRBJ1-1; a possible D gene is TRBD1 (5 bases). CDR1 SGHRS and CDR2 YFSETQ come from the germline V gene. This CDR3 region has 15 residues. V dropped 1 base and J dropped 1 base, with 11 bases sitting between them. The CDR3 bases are TGCGCCAGCAGCTTGACAGGTCCGGGGAACACTGAAGCTTTCTTT. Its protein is CASSLTGPGNTEAFF.

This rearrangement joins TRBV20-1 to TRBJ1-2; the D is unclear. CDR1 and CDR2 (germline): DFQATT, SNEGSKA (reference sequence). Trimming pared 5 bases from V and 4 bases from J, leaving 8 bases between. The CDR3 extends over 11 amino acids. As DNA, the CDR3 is TGCAGTGCTGGCTCAGTCTATGGCTACACCTTC. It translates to CSAGSVYGYTF.

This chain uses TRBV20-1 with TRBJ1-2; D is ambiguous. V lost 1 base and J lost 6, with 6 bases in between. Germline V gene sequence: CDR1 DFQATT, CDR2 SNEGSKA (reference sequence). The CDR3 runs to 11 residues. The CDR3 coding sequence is TGCAGTGCTAGAGTAGGGAATGGCTACACCTTC. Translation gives CSARVGNGYTF.

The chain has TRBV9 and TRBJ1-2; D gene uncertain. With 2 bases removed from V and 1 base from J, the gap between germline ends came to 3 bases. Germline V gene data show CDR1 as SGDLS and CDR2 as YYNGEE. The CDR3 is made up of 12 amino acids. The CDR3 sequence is CASSVSNYGYTF. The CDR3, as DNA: TGTGCCAGCAGCGTTAGTAACTATGGCTACACCTTC.

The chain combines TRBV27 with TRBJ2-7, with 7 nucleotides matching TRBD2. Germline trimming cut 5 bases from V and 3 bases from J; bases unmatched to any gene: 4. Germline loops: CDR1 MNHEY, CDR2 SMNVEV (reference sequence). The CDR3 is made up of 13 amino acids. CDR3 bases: TGTGCCAGCAGTAGGGAGGGAGGCTACGAGCAGTACTTC. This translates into CASSREGGYEQYF.

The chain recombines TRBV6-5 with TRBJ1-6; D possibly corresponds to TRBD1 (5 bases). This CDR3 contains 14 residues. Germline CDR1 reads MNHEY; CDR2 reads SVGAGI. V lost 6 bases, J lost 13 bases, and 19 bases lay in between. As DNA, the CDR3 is TGTGCCAGCAGGACTCACGAACCTGGGGGGCCCCTCCACTTT. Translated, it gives CASRTHEPGGPLHF.

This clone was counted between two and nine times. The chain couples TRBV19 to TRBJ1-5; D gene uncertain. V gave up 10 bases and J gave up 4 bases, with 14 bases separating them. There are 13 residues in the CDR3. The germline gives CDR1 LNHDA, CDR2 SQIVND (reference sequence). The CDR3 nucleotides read TGTGCCACCACGGTTAGGGCAAATCAGCCCCAGCATTTT. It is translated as CATTVRANQPQHF.

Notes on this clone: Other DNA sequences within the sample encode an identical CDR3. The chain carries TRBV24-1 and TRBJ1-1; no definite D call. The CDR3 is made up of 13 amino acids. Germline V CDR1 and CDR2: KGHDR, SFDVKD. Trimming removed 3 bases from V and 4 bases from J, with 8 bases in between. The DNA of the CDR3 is TGTGCCACCAGTGATCTGGGTGGCACTGAAGCTTTCTTT. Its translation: CATSDLGGTEAFF.

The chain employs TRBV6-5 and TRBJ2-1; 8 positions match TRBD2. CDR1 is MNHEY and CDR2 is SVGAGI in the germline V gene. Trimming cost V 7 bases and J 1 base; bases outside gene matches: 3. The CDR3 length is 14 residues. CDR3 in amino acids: CASNPGGSYNEQFF. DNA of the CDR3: TGTGCCAGCAACCCGGGGGGGTCCTACAATGAGCAGTTCTTC.

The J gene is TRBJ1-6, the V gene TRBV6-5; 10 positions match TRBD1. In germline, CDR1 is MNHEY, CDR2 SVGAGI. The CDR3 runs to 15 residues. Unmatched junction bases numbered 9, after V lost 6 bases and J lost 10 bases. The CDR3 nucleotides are TGTGCCAGCAGACTTCCGGGACAGGGGATGTCACCCCTCCACTTT. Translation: CASRLPGQGMSPLHF.

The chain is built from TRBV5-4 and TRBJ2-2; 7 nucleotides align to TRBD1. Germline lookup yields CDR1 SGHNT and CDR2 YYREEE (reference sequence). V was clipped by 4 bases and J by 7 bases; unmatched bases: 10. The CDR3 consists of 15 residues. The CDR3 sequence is CASSGKTGVGGELFF. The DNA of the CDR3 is TGTGCCAGCAGCGGGAAAACAGGGGTTGGCGGGGAGCTGTTTTTT.

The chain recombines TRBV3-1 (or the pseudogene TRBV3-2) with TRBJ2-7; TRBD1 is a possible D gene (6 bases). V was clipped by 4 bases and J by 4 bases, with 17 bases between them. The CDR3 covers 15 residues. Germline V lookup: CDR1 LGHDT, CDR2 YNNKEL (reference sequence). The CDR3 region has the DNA TGTGCCAGCAGCCCAGGTCAGGGGCCCCTTTACGAGCAGTACTTC. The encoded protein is CASSPGQGPLYEQYF.

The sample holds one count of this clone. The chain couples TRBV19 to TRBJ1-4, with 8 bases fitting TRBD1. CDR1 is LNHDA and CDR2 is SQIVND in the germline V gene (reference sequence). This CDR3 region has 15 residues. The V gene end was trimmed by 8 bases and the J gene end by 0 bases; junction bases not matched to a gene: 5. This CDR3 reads CASRDRSATNEKLFF. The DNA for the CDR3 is TGTGCCAGTCGGGACAGGTCCGCAACTAATGAAAAACTGTTTTTT.

CDR3 residues: CAISETARVQHF. As DNA, the CDR3 is TGTGCCATCAGCGAGACAGCGAGGGTCCAGCATTTT. This chain joins TRBV10-3 and TRBJ1-5, with D perhaps TRBD1 (5 bases). The germline V and J ends were trimmed by 6 bases and 12 bases, with 15 bases remaining between them. Per the germline V gene, CDR1 is ENHRY and CDR2 is SYGVKD. CDR3 length equals 12 residues.

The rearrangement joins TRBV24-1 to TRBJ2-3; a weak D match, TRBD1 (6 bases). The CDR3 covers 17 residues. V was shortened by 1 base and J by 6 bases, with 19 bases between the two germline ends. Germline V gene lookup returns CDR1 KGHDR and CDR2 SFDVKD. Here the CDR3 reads CATSDFLQGQASDTQYF. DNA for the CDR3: TGTGCCACCAGTGATTTCTTACAGGGTCAGGCTAGCGATACGCAGTATTTT.

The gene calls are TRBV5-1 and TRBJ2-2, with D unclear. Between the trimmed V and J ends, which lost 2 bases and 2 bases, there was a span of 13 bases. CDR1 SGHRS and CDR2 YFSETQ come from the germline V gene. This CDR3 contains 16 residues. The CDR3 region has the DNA TGCGCCAGCAGCTTAATGGCCCCGGCTAACACCGGGGAGCTGTTTTTT. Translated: CASSLMAPANTGELFF. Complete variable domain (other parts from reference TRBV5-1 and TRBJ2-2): KAGVTQTPRYLIKTRGQQVTLSCSPISGHRSVSWYQQTPGQGLQFLFEYFSETQRNKGNFPGRFSGRQFSNSRSEMNVSTLELGDSALYLCASSLMAPANTGELFFGEGSRLTVL.

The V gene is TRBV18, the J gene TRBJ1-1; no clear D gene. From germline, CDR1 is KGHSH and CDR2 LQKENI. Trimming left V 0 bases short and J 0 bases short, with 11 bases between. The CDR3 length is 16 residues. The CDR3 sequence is CASSPPSRMMNTEAFF. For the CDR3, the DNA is TGTGCCAGCTCACCACCGTCCAGGATGATGAACACTGAAGCTTTCTTT. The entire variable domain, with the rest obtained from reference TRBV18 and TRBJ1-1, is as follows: NAGVMQNPRHLVRRRGQEARLRCSPMKGHSHVYWYRQLPEEGLKFMVYLQKENIIDESGMPKERFSAEFPKEGPSILRIQQVVRGDSAAYFCASSPPSRMMNTEAFFGQGTRLTVV.

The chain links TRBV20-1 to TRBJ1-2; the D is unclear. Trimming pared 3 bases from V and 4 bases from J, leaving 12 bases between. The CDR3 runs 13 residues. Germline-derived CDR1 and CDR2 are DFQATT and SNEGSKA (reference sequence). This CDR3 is CSASNADAYGYTF. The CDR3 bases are TGCAGTGCTAGTAACGCAGACGCCTATGGCTACACCTTC.

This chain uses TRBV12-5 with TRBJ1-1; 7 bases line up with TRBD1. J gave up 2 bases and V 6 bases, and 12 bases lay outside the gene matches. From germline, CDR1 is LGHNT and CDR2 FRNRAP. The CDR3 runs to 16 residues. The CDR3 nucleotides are TGTGCTAGTGGCCACCCTGCGACAGGGCATAACACTGAAGCTTTCTTT. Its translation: CASGHPATGHNTEAFF. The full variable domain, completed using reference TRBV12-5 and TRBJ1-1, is DARVTQTPRHKVTEMGQEVTMRCQPILGHNTVFWYRQTMMQGLELLAYFRNRAPLDDSGMPKDRFSAEMPDATLATLKIQPSEPRDSAVYFCASGHPATGHNTEAFFGQGTRLTVV.

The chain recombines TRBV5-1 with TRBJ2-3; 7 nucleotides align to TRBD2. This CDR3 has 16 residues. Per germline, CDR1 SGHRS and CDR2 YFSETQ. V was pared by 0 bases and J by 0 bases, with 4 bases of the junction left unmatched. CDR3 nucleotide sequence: TGCGCCAGCAGCTTGGGGGACTATTCAAGCACAGATACGCAGTATTTT. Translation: CASSLGDYSSTDTQYF.

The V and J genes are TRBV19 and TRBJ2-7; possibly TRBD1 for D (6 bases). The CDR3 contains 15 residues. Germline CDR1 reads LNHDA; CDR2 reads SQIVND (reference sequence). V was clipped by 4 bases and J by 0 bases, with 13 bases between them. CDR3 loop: CASSTAPDSSYEQYF. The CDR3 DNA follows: TGTGCCAGTAGTACAGCTCCGGACAGCTCCTACGAGCAGTACTTC.

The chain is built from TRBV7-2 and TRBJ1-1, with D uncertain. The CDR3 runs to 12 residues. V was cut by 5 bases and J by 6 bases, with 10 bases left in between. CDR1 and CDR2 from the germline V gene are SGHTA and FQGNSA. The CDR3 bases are TGTGCCAGCAGCGGTCAGCGAGCTGAAGCTTTCTTT. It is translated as CASSGQRAEAFF.

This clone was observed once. In DNA, the CDR3 is TGTGCCAGCAGGGTTAGCGTTGGAGGCTTCAATGAGCAGTTCTTC. It encodes CASRVSVGGFNEQFF. The chain uses TRBV2 and TRBJ2-1; TRBD2 might be the D (5 bases). The V end was cut by 6 bases, the J end by 6 bases, with 18 bases between. CDR1 SNHLY and CDR2 FYNNEI come from the germline V gene. This CDR3 spans 15 amino acids.

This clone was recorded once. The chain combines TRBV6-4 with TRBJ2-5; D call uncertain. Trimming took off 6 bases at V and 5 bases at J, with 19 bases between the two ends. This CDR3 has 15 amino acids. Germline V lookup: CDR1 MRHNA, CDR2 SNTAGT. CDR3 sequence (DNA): TGTGCCAGCAGCCTTTCCGGCTTGCCCCAGGAGACCCAGTACTTC. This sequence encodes CASSLSGLPQETQYF.

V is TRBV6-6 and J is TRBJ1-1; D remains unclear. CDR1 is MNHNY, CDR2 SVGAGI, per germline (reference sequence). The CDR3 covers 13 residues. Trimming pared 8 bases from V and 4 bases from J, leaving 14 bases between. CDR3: CASGYLKGTEAFF. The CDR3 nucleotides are TGTGCCAGCGGCTACCTAAAGGGCACTGAAGCTTTCTTT.

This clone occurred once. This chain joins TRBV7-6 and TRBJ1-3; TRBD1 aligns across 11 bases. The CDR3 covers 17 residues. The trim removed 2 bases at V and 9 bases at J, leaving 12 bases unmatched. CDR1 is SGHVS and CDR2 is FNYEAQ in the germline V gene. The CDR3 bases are TGTGCCAGCAGCTTAACAGGACAGGGGGCGACCCAAAGCACCATATATTTT. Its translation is CASSLTGQGATQSTIYF.